The T cell receptor (beta chain) under discussion was sequenced for a study of shared clonotypes between healthy human individuals. Clones were read by immunoSEQ multiplex PCR, and TCRdb kept only the in-frame ones, dropping some. The top ten clones hold 0.95% to 1.5% of a sample with over a million clones, roughly 96% of them seen once. Sequencing used naive CD4+ T cells sorted from blood. Subset here: CD45RA+ positively selected. The receptor's source is a man aged 25 to 45 in good health.

In nucleotides, the CDR3 is TGTGCCAGCAGCAAAGGGCCAGGGCGAGAGACCCAGTACTTC. As protein: CASSKGPGRETQYF. V gene TRBV21-1 combines with J gene TRBJ2-5; the tabulated D call, TRBD1, remains unverified against the DNA. TRBV21-1 constitutes a pseudogene. The CDR3 totals 14 residues.